This entry lists 9 T cell receptor beta chains sequenced from one sample in a study of beta chain features in type 1 diabetes. Expressed TCRB transcripts were sequenced after all isolated RNA was converted to cDNA. TCRdb's table, derived via immunoSEQ multiplex PCR, lists solely in-frame clones and lacks some. The sample lists about 240,000 clones; about 26% were seen once. Sequenced: central memory CD4+ T cells from blood. These TCRs come from a man aged 25-45 years in good health.

The chain employs TRBV5-1 and TRBJ2-1, with TRBD1 matching 8 bases. The junction had 8 bases not matched to a gene; V was cut back by 6 bases and J by 0 bases. The CDR3 is 16 residues long. CDR1 is SGHRS and CDR2 is YFSETQ in the germline V gene. The CDR3 region is CASTIGGTGSYNEQFF. DNA of the CDR3: TGCGCCAGCACCATCGGAGGGACAGGCTCCTACAATGAGCAGTTCTTC.

V is TRBV7-6 and J is TRBJ2-2; tentative D call: TRBD2 (5 bases). Germline V lookup: CDR1 SGHVS, CDR2 FNYEAQ. This CDR3 spans 18 amino acids. Trimming removed 0 bases at V and 1 base at J, with 15 bases between. CDR3 in amino acids: CASSLASPKRKNTGELFF. CDR3 nucleotide sequence: TGTGCCAGCAGCTTAGCTTCACCCAAGCGGAAGAACACCGGGGAGCTGTTTTTT. Variable domain in full (rest from reference TRBV7-6 and TRBJ2-2): GAGVSQSPRYKVTKRGQDVALRCDPISGHVSLYWYRQALGQGPEFLTYFNYEAQQDKSGLPNDRFSAERPEGSISTLTIQRTEQRDSAMYRCASSLASPKRKNTGELFFGEGSRLTVL.

The genes are TRBV5-6 and TRBJ2-7; D gene unclear. The V and J ends lost 0 bases and 3 bases respectively, with 7 bases between them. Germline V gene lookup returns CDR1 SGHDT and CDR2 YYEEEE. The CDR3 runs 13 residues. The CDR3 protein is CASSLAGYYEQYF. DNA of the CDR3: TGTGCCAGCAGCTTGGCCGGTTACTACGAGCAGTACTTC. Full variable domain (outside the CDR3, taken from reference TRBV5-6 and TRBJ2-7): DAGVTQSPTHLIKTRGQQVTLRCSPKSGHDTVSWYQQALGQGPQFIFQYYEEEERQRGNFPDRFSGHQFPNYSSELNVNALLLGDSALYLCASSLAGYYEQYFGPGTRLTVT.

This clone was counted ten times or more. V and J are TRBV20-1 and TRBJ2-7; no firm D call. Germline assignment: CDR1 DFQATT and CDR2 SNEGSKA (reference sequence). This CDR3 has 11 amino acids. Trimming took off 0 bases at V and 9 bases at J, with 9 bases between the two ends. The CDR3 reads CSARDSPLQYF. DNA for the CDR3: TGCAGTGCTAGAGACAGCCCATTGCAGTACTTC.

In its sample, this clone was seen a few times. The V and J genes are TRBV29-1 and TRBJ1-5; unclear D gene. The CDR3 is 15 amino acids. Trimming stripped 2 bases from V and 6 bases from J, with 17 bases between. Germline V gene sequence: CDR1 SQVTM, CDR2 ANQGSEA. The CDR3 here is CSVEPLVGEPQPQHF. The CDR3 DNA reads as TGCAGCGTTGAACCCCTGGTTGGGGAACCTCAGCCCCAGCATTTT.

The rearrangement links TRBV11-2 to TRBJ2-2; tentative D call: TRBD1 (6 bases). The V and J ends lost 3 bases and 6 bases respectively, with 8 bases between them. The CDR3 totals 13 residues. Germline V gene lookup returns CDR1 SGHAT and CDR2 FQNNGV. CDR3 residues: CASSFQGSGELFF. The CDR3 nucleotides are TGTGCCAGCAGCTTTCAGGGGTCCGGGGAGCTGTTTTTT.

The chain has TRBV2 and TRBJ2-5, with D possibly matching TRBD1 (5 bases). The germline CDR1 and CDR2 sequences are SNHLY and FYNNEI. The CDR3 loop spans 14 amino acids. V shed 4 bases and J shed 5 bases, with 14 bases lying between them. CDR3 DNA sequence: TGTGCCAGCAGTGTTCAAGGGGCCCGGGAGACCCAGTACTTC. This sequence encodes CASSVQGARETQYF.

The rearrangement links TRBV30 to TRBJ1-1, with 7 positions matching TRBD1. CDR1 is GTSNPN and CDR2 is SVGIG in the germline V gene (reference sequence). V dropped 8 bases and J dropped 2; count of bases not matched to a gene: 8. The CDR3 extends over 13 amino acids. CDR3 in amino acids: CAGAGQTNTEAFF. The CDR3 nucleotides read TGTGCCGGGGCGGGACAGACTAACACTGAAGCTTTCTTT.

The genes are TRBV11-2 and TRBJ2-1; TRBD2 matches at 7 bases. The CDR3 length is 13 residues. Germline-derived CDR1 and CDR2 are SGHAT and FQNNGV. J lost 10 bases, V lost 4 bases, and 7 bases had no gene match. Here the CDR3 reads CASSSTSVGEQFF. DNA for the CDR3: TGTGCCAGCAGCTCCACTAGCGTGGGGGAGCAGTTCTTC.